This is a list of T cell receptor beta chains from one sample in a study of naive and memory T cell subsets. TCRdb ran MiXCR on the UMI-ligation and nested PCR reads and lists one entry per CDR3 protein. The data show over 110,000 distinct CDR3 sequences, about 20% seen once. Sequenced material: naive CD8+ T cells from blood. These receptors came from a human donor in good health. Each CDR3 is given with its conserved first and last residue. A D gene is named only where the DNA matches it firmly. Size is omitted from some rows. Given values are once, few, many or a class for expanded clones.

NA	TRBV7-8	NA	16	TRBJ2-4	TGTGCCAGCAGCTTAGCTAGCGGAATAGCCAAAAACATTCAGTACTTC	CASSLASGIAKNIQYF
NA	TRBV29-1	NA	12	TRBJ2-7	TGCAGCTTCAGCACAGGGACCTACGAGCAGTACTTC	CSFSTGTYEQYF
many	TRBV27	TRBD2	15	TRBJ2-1	TGTGCCAGCAGCTTAACTAGCGGGAGGTTCTATGAGCAGTTCTTC	CASSLTSGRFYEQFF
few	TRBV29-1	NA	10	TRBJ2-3	TGCAGCCATCAGACAGATACGCAGTATTTT	CSHQTDTQYF
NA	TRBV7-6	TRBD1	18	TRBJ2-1	TGTGCCAGCAGCTTACCCGAGTCGGGACAGGGCCTGTCGGATGAGCAGTTCTTC	CASSLPESGQGLSDEQFF
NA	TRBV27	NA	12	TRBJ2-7	TGTGCCAGCAGCGAGGGGTCCTACGAGCAGTACTTC	CASSEGSYEQYF
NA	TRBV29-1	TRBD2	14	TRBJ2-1	TGCAGCGTTGAAGCGCTGACTAGCCACGATGAGCAGTTCTTC	CSVEALTSHDEQFF
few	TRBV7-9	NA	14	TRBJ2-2	TGTGCCAGCAGCTTAGCCCCGAACACCGGGGAGCTGTTTTTT	CASSLAPNTGELFF
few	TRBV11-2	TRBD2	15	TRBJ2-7	TGTGCCAGCAGCTTATGGGCGGGAGGGGCCTACGAGCAGTACTTC	CASSLWAGGAYEQYF
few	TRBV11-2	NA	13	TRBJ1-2	TGTGCCAGCAGCTTAGAGGGGTACTATGGCTACACCTTC	CASSLEGYYGYTF
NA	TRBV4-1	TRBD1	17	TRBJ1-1	TGCGCCAGCAGCCAAGATAGGGACAGGGGGCGAGACACTGAAGCTTTCTTT	CASSQDRDRGRDTEAFF
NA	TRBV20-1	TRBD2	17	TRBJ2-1	TGCAGTGCTAGGCTTGCGAGGACTAGCGGGGACTACAATGAGCAGTTCTTC	CSARLARTSGDYNEQFF
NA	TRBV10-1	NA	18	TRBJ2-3	TGCGCCAGCAGTGAGTCGAAGGATTTTCCTTCAGTCACAGATACGCAGTATTTT	CASSESKDFPSVTDTQYF
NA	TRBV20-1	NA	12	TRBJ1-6	TGCAGTGCTGTTGACAGAAATTCACCCCTCCACTTT	CSAVDRNSPLHF
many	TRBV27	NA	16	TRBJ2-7	TGTGCCAGCAGTTGGAGAGGGGGGACAAATGACTACGAGCAGTACTTC	CASSWRGGTNDYEQYF
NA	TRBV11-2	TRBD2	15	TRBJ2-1	TGTGCCAGCAGCTCAGGGACTAGCGGCAACAATGAGCAGTTCTTC	CASSSGTSGNNEQFF
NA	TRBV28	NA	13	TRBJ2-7	TGTGCCAGCAGTTTAATTACCGGATTCGAGCAGTACTTC	CASSLITGFEQYF
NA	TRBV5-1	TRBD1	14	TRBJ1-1	TGCGCCAGCAGCATAGACAGGGGTATCACTGAAGCTTTCTTT	CASSIDRGITEAFF
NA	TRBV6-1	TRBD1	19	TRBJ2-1	TGTGCCAGCAGTGAAGGGTCAGGGGGCGAGTATAGTTCCTACAATGAGCAGTTCTTC	CASSEGSGGEYSSYNEQFF
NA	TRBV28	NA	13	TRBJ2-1	TGTGCCAGCAGTTTATATCCGTCCAATGAGCAGTTCTTC	CASSLYPSNEQFF
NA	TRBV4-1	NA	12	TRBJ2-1	TGCGCCAGCAGCCAAGGGTCAAATGAGCAGTTCTTC	CASSQGSNEQFF
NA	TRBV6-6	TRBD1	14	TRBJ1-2	TGTGCCAGCAGAACCGGGGGACAGTTACATGGCTACACCTTC	CASRTGGQLHGYTF
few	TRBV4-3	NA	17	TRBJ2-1	TGCGCCAGCAGCCAAGATCCCCCCAGCATGTCCTACAATGAGCAGTTCTTC	CASSQDPPSMSYNEQFF
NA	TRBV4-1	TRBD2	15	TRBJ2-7	TGCGCCAGCAGCCATTCGAGCGGGGGAGACTACGAGCAGTACTTC	CASSHSSGGDYEQYF
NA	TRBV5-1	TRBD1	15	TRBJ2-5	TGCGCCAGCAGCTCCGGGACAGGTCTACAGGAGACCCAGTACTTC	CASSSGTGLQETQYF
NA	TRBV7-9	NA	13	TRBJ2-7	TGTGCCAGCAGCCATTTAAGTACCTACGAGCAGTACTTC	CASSHLSTYEQYF
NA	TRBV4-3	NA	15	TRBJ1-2	TGCACCAGCAGCCAAGCGTATCGGGCGTGGCTCGGCTACACCTTC	CTSSQAYRAWLGYTF
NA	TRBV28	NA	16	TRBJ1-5	TGTGCCAGCAGTTTTCCCGGGACGAATAGCAATCAGCCCCAGCATTTT	CASSFPGTNSNQPQHF
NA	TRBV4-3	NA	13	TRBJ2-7	TGCGCCAGCAGCCAAGATTGGTCGCGGGAGCAGTACTTC	CASSQDWSREQYF
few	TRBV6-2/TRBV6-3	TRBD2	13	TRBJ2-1	TGTGCCAGCAGCCTAAGCGGGGTCAATGAGCAGTTCTTC	CASSLSGVNEQFF
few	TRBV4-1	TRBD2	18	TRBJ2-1	TGCGCCAGCAGCCAAGATCGGCTAGCGGGAGGTTCCAACAATGAGCAGTTCTTC	CASSQDRLAGGSNNEQFF
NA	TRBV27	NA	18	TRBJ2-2	TGTGCCAGCAGTTTACTATACCGCAGAGGGGACAACACCGGGGAGCTGTTTTTT	CASSLLYRRGDNTGELFF
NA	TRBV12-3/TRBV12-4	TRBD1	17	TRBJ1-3	TGTGCCAGCAGTCCGGGGACAGGGGGAGACCCTGGAAACACCATATATTTT	CASSPGTGGDPGNTIYF
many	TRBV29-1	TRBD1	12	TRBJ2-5	TGCAGCGGCTTTACAGGGGAGGAGACCCAGTACTTC	CSGFTGEETQYF
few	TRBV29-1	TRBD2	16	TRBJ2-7	TGCAGCGTTGAAGATGGGGGGACTAGCAGAAGCTACGAGCAGTACTTC	CSVEDGGTSRSYEQYF
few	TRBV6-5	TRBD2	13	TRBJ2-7	TGTGCCAGCAATAGCGGGGATAACTACGAGCAGTACTTC	CASNSGDNYEQYF
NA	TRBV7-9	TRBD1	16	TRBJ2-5	TGTGCCAGCAGCCACACGACCACAGGGGGCCCGGAGACCCAGTACTTC	CASSHTTTGGPETQYF
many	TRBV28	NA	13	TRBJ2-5	TGTGCCAGCAGTTTGATCATGAGGGAGACCCAGTACTTC	CASSLIMRETQYF
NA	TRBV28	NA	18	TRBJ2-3	TGTGCCAGCAGTTTATTTGGAACACTAGCAGGGGGAAGAGATACGCAGTATTTT	CASSLFGTLAGGRDTQYF
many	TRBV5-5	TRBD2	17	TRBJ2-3	TGTGCCAGCAGCTTGGAGCCCCCGGGGGGACTCACAGATACGCAGTATTTT	CASSLEPPGGLTDTQYF
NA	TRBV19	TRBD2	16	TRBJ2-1	TGTGCCAGTAGTATCTTCCTAGCGGGAGAAGGCGATGAGCAGTTCTTC	CASSIFLAGEGDEQFF
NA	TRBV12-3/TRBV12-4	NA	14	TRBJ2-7	TGTGCCAGCAGTTTTGTCCCAACAACCAAAGAGGTTTCCTTC	CASSFVPTTKEVSF
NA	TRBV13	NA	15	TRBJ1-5	TGTGCCAGCAGCTTAGGGGCCCAGGGCCATCAGCCCCAGCATTTT	CASSLGAQGHQPQHF